This T cell receptor beta chain was documented in a study of beta chain features in type 1 diabetes. Study information: Sorted cell examination encompassed over 90,000,000 cells across all samples. Overall study results and limits: TCRB CDR3s were moderately but significantly shorter in Type 1 diabetes patients in all four CD4+ subsets. Patients with type 1 diabetes showed fewer VDJ junction insertions and more deletions. Within patients, naive, central memory and Treg TCRB repertoires seemed more similar than within healthy donors.

Concerning this clone: Its cognate antigen is unknown.

The CDR3 runs 12 residues. The germline V gene encodes CDR1 SQVTM and CDR2 ANQGSEA. The V and J ends lost 4 bases and 4 bases, in that order; junction bases with no gene match: 2. The entirety of the isolated RNA underwent reverse transcription, so expressed TCRB transcripts were sequenced. Method: immunoSEQ multiplex PCR; TCRdb's copy keeps in-frame clones and lacks some. The data show roughly 730,000 clones, 13% seen once. The receptor comes from a man aged 18 to 30 with type 1 diabetes. The rearrangement links TRBV29-1 to TRBJ2-5, with 8 nucleotides matching TRBD1. The source material was naive CD4+ T cells from blood. The CDR3 spells CSVVTGGETQYF. Written as DNA, the CDR3 is TGCAGCGTTGTTACAGGGGGAGAGACCCAGTACTTC.